Sequencing of this T cell receptor beta chain was carried out in a study of T cells in Graves' hyperthyroidism and ophthalmopathy. Hyperthyroidism patients were newly diagnosed, had disease duration under 2 months, and were aged 18 to 65 years. Study-wide points: Most thyroid clonotypes that were expanded above 0.001 also turned up in blood.

This clonotype was seen only a few times. Its antigen is currently unknown. The investigators amplified TCR beta CDR3 regions from RNA transcripts. The HTBI primer set drove a first-round RT-PCR of the TCR CDR3. TCRdb re-called the multiplex PCR reads with MiXCR, one entry per CDR3 protein. This table has around 300,000 distinct CDR3 sequences, approximately 15% appearing once. This receptor was obtained from a woman aged 30 to 39 with Graves' hyperthyroidism. Input material: blood.

Written as DNA, the CDR3 is TGTGCCAGCAGCGTACCAGAAACTAGCGGGAGCACAGATACGCAGTATTTT. This sequence encodes CASSVPETSGSTDTQYF. The chain uses TRBV9 and TRBJ2-3, with 9 bases aligning to TRBD2. V lost 1 base and J lost 0; bases outside the gene matches: 6. Germline CDR1 is SGDLS and CDR2 is YYNGEE. CDR3 size: 17 residues. The variable domain in full, completed from reference TRBV9 and TRBJ2-3, reads DSGVTQTPKHLITATGQRVTLRCSPRSGDLSVYWYQQSLDQGLQFLIQYYNGEERAKGNILERFSAQQFPDLHSELNLSSLELGDSALYFCASSVPETSGSTDTQYFGPGTRLTVL.